This T cell receptor (beta chain) emerged from a study of blood T cell repertoires in COVID-19. Study-level background: Sources were T cells, B-cell-depleted T cells, or PBMCs; the material itself was cDNA or gDNA.

Source study methods: The authors estimated nucleated cell counts from reference gene primer amplification. The data were produced by immunoSEQ multiplex PCR, yet TCRdb's version contains in-frame clones alone and is incomplete. V and J calls plus clone size are reproduced from that table; the DNA served to infer D and trimming. This table holds around 180,000 clones, approximately 87% found once. The germline V gene has CDR1 SGHAT and CDR2 FQNNGV. This CDR3 contains 15 residues. The trim removed 5 bases at V and 4 bases at J, leaving 10 bases unmatched. Sequences were obtained from peripheral blood. The clonotype comes from a man aged 40-50 years with active or convalescent COVID-19. V usage is TRBV11-2 and J usage is TRBJ1-1, with 7 nucleotides matching TRBD1. Here the CDR3 DNA reads TGTGCCAGCAGCGAAGGAACAGGGGTGGGCACTGAAGCTTTCTTT. Translation gives CASSEGTGVGTEAFF.